This T cell receptor beta chain was found in a study of cytomegalovirus exposure and HLA in healthy donors. General study results and limits: The later analysis indicated that the majority of CMV-associated TCR beta chains appeared HLA-restricted. Three chains linked to CMV were shown in vitro to be specific for CMV antigens.

Notes on this clone: What it binds is unknown.

Looked up from germline, CDR1 is SGHVS and CDR2 is FNYEAQ. The CDR3 is made up of 15 amino acids. Deletions cut 4 bases from V and 1 base from J, with 13 bases between. These donors, healthy bone marrow donors, were studied. The study ran its PCR with 60 Vbeta and 13 Jbeta primers. Generated by immunoSEQ multiplex PCR, the TCRdb table keeps only in-frame clones and is missing some. The sample gives around 40,000 clones, 60% to 70% of which show up once; around 4% is in the top ten. The chain employs TRBV7-6 and TRBJ1-1, with D unresolved. This clonotype was obtained from a middle-aged man in good health and CMV-seronegative. Sequencing was carried out using PBMCs. The CDR3, as DNA: TGTGCCAGCAGCTCCTTCGGGGAGGGGAACACTGAAGCTTTCTTT. Encoded protein: CASSSFGEGNTEAFF.